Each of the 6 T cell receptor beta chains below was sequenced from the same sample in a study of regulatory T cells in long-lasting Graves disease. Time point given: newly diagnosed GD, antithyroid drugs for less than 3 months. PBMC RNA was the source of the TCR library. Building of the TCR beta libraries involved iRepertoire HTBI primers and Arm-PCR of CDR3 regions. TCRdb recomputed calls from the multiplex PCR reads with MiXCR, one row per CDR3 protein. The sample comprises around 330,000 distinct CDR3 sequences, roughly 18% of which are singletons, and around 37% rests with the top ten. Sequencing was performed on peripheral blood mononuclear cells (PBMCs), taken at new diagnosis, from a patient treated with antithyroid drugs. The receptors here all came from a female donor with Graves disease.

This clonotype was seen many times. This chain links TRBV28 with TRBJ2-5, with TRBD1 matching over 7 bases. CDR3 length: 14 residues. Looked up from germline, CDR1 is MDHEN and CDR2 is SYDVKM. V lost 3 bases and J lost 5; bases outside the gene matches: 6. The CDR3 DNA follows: TGTGCCAGCAGTTTGCGACAGGGTTGGGAGACCCAGTACTTC. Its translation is CASSLRQGWETQYF. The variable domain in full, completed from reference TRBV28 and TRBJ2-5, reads DVKVTQSSRYLVKRTGEKVFLECVQDMDHENMFWYRQDPGLGLRLIYFSYDVKMKEKGDIPEGYSVSREKKERFSLILESASTNQTSMYLCASSLRQGWETQYFGPGTRLLVL.

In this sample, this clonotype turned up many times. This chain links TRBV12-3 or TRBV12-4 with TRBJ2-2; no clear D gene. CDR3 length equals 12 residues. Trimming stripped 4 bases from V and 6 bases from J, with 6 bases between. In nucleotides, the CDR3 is TGTGCCAGCAGTTGGGTGCCCGGGGAGCTGTTTTTT. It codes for CASSWVPGELFF.

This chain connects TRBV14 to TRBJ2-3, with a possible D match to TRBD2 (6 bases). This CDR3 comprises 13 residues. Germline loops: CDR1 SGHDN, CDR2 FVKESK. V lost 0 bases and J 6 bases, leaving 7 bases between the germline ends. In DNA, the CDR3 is TGTGCCAGCAGCCAAGATGGGGGGGATACGCAGTATTTT. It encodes CASSQDGGDTQYF.

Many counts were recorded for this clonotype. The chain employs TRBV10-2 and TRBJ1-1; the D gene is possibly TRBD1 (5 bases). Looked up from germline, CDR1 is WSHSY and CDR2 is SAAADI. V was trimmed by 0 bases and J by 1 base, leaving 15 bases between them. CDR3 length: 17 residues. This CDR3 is CASSESTRGWKNTEAFF. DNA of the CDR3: TGCGCCAGCAGTGAGTCGACTAGGGGATGGAAGAACACTGAAGCTTTCTTT.

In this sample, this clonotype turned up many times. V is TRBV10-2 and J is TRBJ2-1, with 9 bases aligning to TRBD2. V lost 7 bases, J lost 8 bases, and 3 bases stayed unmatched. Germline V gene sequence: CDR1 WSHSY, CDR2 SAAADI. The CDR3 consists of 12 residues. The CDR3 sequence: CASNSGSYEQFF. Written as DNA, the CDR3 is TGCGCCAGCAATAGCGGGAGCTATGAGCAGTTCTTC.

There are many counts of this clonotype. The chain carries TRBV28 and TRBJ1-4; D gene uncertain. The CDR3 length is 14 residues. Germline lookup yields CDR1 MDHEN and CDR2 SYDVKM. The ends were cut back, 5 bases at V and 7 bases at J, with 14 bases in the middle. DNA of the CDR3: TGTGCCAGCAGTCCCCCGAGGTCCCGTGAAAAACTGTTTTTT. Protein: CASSPPRSREKLFF.